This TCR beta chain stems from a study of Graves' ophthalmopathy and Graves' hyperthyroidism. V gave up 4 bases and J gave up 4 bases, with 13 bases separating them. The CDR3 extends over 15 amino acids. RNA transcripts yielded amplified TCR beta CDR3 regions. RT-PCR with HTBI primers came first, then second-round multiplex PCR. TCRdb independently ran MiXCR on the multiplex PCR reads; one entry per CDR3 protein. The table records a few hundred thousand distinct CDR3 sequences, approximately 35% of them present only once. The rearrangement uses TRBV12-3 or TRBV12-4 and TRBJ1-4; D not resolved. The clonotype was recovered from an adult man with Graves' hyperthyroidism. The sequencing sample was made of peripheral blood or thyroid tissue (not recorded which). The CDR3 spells CASSSPGRFNEKLFF. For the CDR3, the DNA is TGTGCCAGCAGTTCCCCCGGCAGGTTTAATGAAAAACTGTTTTTT.